Shown below are 8 T cell receptor beta chains from a single sample sequenced in a study of shared clonotypes between healthy human individuals. Repertoires were generated with immunoSEQ multiplex PCR, while TCRdb's copy carries only in-frame clones and drops some. The sample has about 580,000 clones, about 98% seen once. Only CD45RO-negative cells positively selected for CCR7 counted as naive CD8 cells, so terminally differentiated effector memory CD45RA+ cells were excluded. The specimen sequenced was naive CD8+ T cells sorted from blood. The origin of the receptors is a man aged 30 to 45 in good health.

The chain links TRBV28 to TRBJ2-7; TRBD2 aligns across 10 bases. The ends lost 6 bases at V and 0 bases at J; junction bases unmatched: 2. The CDR3 runs to 14 residues. CDR1 and CDR2 (germline): MDHEN, SYDVKM. The CDR3 sequence: CASRGLADSYEQYF. The CDR3 nucleotides are TGTGCCAGCAGAGGACTAGCGGACTCCTACGAGCAGTACTTC.

The chain is built from TRBV7-8 and TRBJ2-1; D possibly uses TRBD1 or TRBD2 (6 bases each). The germline V gene has CDR1 SGHVS and CDR2 FQNEAQ. The V and J ends lost 2 bases and 2 bases respectively, with 10 bases between them. The CDR3 runs to 15 residues. The CDR3 nucleotides read TGTGCCAGCAGCTTAAGGGGGGACGCCTACAATGAGCAGTTCTTC. Translation: CASSLRGDAYNEQFF. Complete variable domain (other parts from reference TRBV7-8 and TRBJ2-1): GAGVSQSPRYKVAKRGQDVALRCDPISGHVSLFWYQQALGQGPEFLTYFQNEAQLDKSGLPSDRFFAERPEGSVSTLKIQRTQQEDSAVYLCASSLRGDAYNEQFFGPGTRLTVL.

The chain recombines TRBV9 with TRBJ2-3, with 9 bases matching TRBD2. Germline-derived CDR1 and CDR2 are SGDLS and YYNGEE. The CDR3 contains 15 residues. Trimming took 2 bases from V and 4 from J; bases not matched to a gene: 5. CDR3 DNA: TGTGCCAGCAGCGTTAGCGGGAGCGGCCCAGATACGCAGTATTTT. Protein sequence: CASSVSGSGPDTQYF.

The sample holds one count of this clone. The chain uses TRBV27 and TRBJ2-7; TRBD2 agrees at 8 bases. J was trimmed by 2 bases and V by 3 bases; bases with no gene match: 3. Germline V lookup: CDR1 MNHEY, CDR2 SMNVEV (reference sequence). This CDR3 region has 14 residues. The chain's CDR3 is CASSFGRDTYEQYF. The CDR3 DNA sequence: TGTGCCAGCAGTTTCGGGAGGGATACCTACGAGCAGTACTTC.

The chain is built from TRBV7-8 and TRBJ2-1; TRBD2 is a possible D gene (6 bases). Germline V gives CDR1 SGHVS, CDR2 FQNEAQ. This CDR3 is built from 13 residues. Between the trimmed V and J ends, which lost 1 base and 6 bases, there was a span of 7 bases. DNA of the CDR3: TGTGCCAGCAGCTTAGGGGAGGCCAATGAGCAGTTCTTC. Its protein is CASSLGEANEQFF.

The chain is built from TRBV27 and TRBJ2-7, with 11 bases lining up with TRBD2. The germline V gene encodes CDR1 MNHEY and CDR2 SMNVEV (reference sequence). CDR3 length equals 14 residues. Trimming cost V 5 bases and J 6 bases; bases outside gene matches: 6. The CDR3 sequence: CASSIAGGAAEQYF. CDR3 DNA sequence: TGTGCCAGCAGTATAGCGGGAGGGGCTGCCGAGCAGTACTTC.

The J gene is TRBJ2-1, the V gene TRBV11-2, with D tentatively TRBD2 (5 bases). Germline CDR1 is SGHAT and CDR2 is FQNNGV. The CDR3 is made up of 15 amino acids. V shed 5 bases and J shed 6 bases, with 17 bases lying between them. CDR3 nucleotides: TGTGCCAGCAGCCGGACTTTCGGCCTCGGCAATGAGCAGTTCTTC. As protein: CASSRTFGLGNEQFF.

V usage is TRBV7-9 and J usage is TRBJ1-1; D not resolved. This CDR3 comprises 15 residues. Trimming removed 1 base from V and 1 base from J, with 10 bases in between. Germline V lookup: CDR1 SEHNR, CDR2 FQNEAQ (reference sequence). CDR3 region: CASSLGTHWNTEAFF. The CDR3 nucleotides read TGTGCCAGCAGCTTAGGAACACACTGGAACACTGAAGCTTTCTTT.